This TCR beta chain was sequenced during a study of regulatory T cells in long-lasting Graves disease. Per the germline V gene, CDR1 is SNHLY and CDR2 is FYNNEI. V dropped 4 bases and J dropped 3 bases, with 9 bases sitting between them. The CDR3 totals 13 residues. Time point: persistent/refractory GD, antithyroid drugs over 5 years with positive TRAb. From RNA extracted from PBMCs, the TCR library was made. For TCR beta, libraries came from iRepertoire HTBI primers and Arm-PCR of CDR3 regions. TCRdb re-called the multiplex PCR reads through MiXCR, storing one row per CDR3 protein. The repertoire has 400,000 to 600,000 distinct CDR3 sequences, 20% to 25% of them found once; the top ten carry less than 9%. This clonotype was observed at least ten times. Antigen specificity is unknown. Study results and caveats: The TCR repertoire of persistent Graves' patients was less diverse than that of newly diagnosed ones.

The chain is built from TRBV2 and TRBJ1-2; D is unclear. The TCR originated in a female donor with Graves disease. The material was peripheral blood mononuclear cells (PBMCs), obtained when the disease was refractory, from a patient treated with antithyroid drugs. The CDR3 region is CASSAEADYGYTF. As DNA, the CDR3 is TGTGCCAGCAGTGCTGAGGCTGACTATGGCTACACCTTC. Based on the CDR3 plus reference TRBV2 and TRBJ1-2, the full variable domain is EPEVTQTPSHQVTQMGQEVILRCVPISNHLYFYWYRQILGQKVEFLVSFYNNEISEKSEIFDDQFSVERPDGSNFTLKIRSTKLEDSAMYFCASSAEADYGYTFGSGTRLTVV.